Following are 13 T cell receptor beta chains from one sample sequenced in a study of T-cell memory formation after mild COVID-19. TCRdb ran MiXCR on the 5' RACE reads and lists one entry per CDR3 protein. The sample comprises over 350,000 distinct CDR3 sequences, 24% of which are singletons, and roughly 9.7% rests with the top ten. Input material: PBMCs or a T cell subset sorted from them (not recorded which). These TCRs come from an adult woman who had mild COVID-19 (a few samples of this study predate the infection). Cell type and time point are not known.

The rearrangement uses TRBV11-3 and TRBJ1-6; 7 bases map to TRBD1. CDR3 length equals 18 residues. After removal of 5 bases from V and 9 bases from J, the junction contained 19 bases not matched to a gene. Germline lookup yields CDR1 SGHNT and CDR2 YENEEA. The CDR3 sequence is CASSPRGLTGTGVSPLHF. The CDR3 bases are TGTGCCAGCAGCCCTAGGGGCCTGACAGGGACTGGGGTTTCACCCCTCCACTTT.

Ten or more counts support this clonotype. One junction end does not reproduce the germline sequence, and a read error may be involved. This chain links TRBV7-2 with TRBJ2-3, with D hard to call. The CDR3 is 11 residues long. Germline V gene sequence: CDR1 SGHTA, CDR2 FQGNSA. The CDR3 spells CASSFPGPLSF. The CDR3 nucleotides read TGTGCCAGCAGCTTTCCGGGTCCTTTATCTTTT.

The rearrangement uses TRBV7-8 and TRBJ2-5; the D gene is possibly TRBD1 (6 bases). V was pared by 3 bases and J by 2 bases, with 13 bases between. The germline V gene encodes CDR1 SGHVS and CDR2 FQNEAQ. The CDR3 totals 15 residues. CDR3 loop: CASSFWTAIQETQYF. CDR3 sequence (DNA): TGTGCCAGCAGCTTCTGGACAGCGATACAAGAGACCCAGTACTTC.

For this clonotype: The germline gene is not matched at one end of the junction; a read error may be the cause. The chain employs TRBV10-3 and TRBJ1-2; D is uncertain. The CDR3 has 11 residues. Germline CDR1 is ENHRY and CDR2 is SYGVKD. The CDR3 DNA is TGTGCCACCAGTAATAACTATGGCTACACCTTC. Its protein is CATSNNYGYTF.

The rearrangement joins TRBV6-5 to TRBJ2-6; 7 nucleotides line up with TRBD2. The CDR3 sequence is 17 residues long. Germline V gene sequence: CDR1 MNHEY, CDR2 SVGAGI. The V segment lost 2 bases and the J segment 1 base; nucleotides outside the gene matches: 5. The DNA of the CDR3 is TGTGCCAGCAGTTACGACGCGGGAGTATCTGGGGCCAACGTCCTGACTTTC. Amino acids: CASSYDAGVSGANVLTF.

This clonotype turned up a few times. The V gene is TRBV2, the J gene TRBJ2-2; D uncertain. Germline CDR1 and CDR2: SNHLY and FYNNEI. V was shortened by 5 bases and J by 9 bases, with 10 bases between the two germline ends. CDR3 length: 12 residues. CDR3 bases: TGTGCCAGCAGTTCACACCGGTGGGAGCTGTTTTTT. Its translation is CASSSHRWELFF.

This chain uses TRBV7-9 with TRBJ2-1; 11 nucleotides agree with TRBD2. This CDR3 has 14 residues. J gave up 5 bases and V 4 bases, and 1 base lay outside the gene matches. Germline assignment: CDR1 SEHNR and CDR2 FQNEAQ (reference sequence). CDR3 bases: TGTGCCAGCAGCTGGGGACTAGCGGACAATGAGCAGTTCTTC. It specifies CASSWGLADNEQFF.

The sample holds one count of this clonotype. V is TRBV7-2 and J is TRBJ2-7, with TRBD2 matching 7 bases. The CDR3 is made up of 14 amino acids. The trim removed 4 bases at V and 12 bases at J, leaving 15 bases unmatched. Germline CDR1 and CDR2: SGHTA and FQGNSA. The CDR3: CASSSYGGDYSPYF. CDR3 DNA sequence: TGTGCCAGCAGCTCCTATGGGGGGGACTATAGTCCGTACTTC.

The CDR3 region is CASSQEHGGDTQYF. CDR3 DNA: TGTGCCAGCAGCCAAGAGCATGGTGGAGATACGCAGTATTTT. The rearrangement joins TRBV3-1 to TRBJ2-3; D gene uncertain. This CDR3 region has 14 residues. In germline, CDR1 is LGHDT, CDR2 YNNKEL (reference sequence). The V end was cut by 0 bases, the J end by 5 bases, with 9 bases between.

This clonotype is a singleton in its sample. V usage is TRBV10-3 and J usage is TRBJ2-1; TRBD2 might be the D (6 bases). Trimming cost V 2 bases and J 10 bases, with 12 bases left between them. CDR1 is ENHRY, CDR2 SYGVKD, per germline. The CDR3 contains 13 residues. The CDR3 DNA follows: TGTGCCATCAGTGAGGGGGGGACGCTCGAGCAGTTCTTC. Protein sequence: CAISEGGTLEQFF.

The CDR3 nucleotides read TGTGCCAGCAGTTTAGCCGGCCAGGAGCCCTATGGCTACACCTTC. It specifies CASSLAGQEPYGYTF. The V and J genes are TRBV12-3 or TRBV12-4 and TRBJ1-2; no definite D call. CDR3 length equals 15 residues. Trimming removed 0 bases at V and 4 bases at J, with 12 bases between.

The rearrangement links TRBV20-1 to TRBJ1-1, with D possibly matching TRBD1 (6 bases). The CDR3 length is 12 residues. Trimming took 0 bases from V and 9 from J, leaving 11 bases between them. The germline gives CDR1 DFQATT, CDR2 SNEGSKA (reference sequence). CDR3 in DNA: TGCAGTGCTAGAGATGGGGGCAGAAAAGCTTTCTTT. Translating it yields CSARDGGRKAFF.

This clonotype was found a few times. The rearrangement joins TRBV7-9 to TRBJ1-2; D gene ambiguous. Germline V gene data show CDR1 as SEHNR and CDR2 as FQNEAQ (reference sequence). The germline V and J ends were trimmed by 7 bases and 6 bases, with 18 bases remaining between them. The CDR3 is 14 residues long. Here the CDR3 DNA reads TGTGCCAGCACCCCCGGGCAGGACTCTAATGGCTACACCTTC. Translation gives CASTPGQDSNGYTF.